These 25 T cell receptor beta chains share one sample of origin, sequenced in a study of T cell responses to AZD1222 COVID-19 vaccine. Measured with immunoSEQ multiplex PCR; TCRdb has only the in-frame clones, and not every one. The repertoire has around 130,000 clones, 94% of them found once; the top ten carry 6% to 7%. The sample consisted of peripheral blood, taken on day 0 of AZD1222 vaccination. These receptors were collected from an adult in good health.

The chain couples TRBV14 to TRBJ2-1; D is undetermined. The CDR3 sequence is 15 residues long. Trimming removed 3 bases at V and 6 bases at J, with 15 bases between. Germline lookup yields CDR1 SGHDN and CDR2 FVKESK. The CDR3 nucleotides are TGTGCCAGCAGCCAGGAAACTTGGGGTACCAATGAGCAGTTCTTC. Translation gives CASSQETWGTNEQFF.

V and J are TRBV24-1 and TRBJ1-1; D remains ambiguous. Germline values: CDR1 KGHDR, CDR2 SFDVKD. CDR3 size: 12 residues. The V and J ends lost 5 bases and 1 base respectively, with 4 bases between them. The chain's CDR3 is CATSVRNTEAFF. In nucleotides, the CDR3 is TGTGCCACCAGTGTGAGGAACACTGAAGCTTTCTTT.

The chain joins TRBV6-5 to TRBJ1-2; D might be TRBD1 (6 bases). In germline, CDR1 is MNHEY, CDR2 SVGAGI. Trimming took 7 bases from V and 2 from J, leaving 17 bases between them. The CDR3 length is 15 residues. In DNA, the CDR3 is TGTGCCAGCACCCAAAACAGGGATTTAAACTATGGCTACACCTTC. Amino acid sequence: CASTQNRDLNYGYTF.

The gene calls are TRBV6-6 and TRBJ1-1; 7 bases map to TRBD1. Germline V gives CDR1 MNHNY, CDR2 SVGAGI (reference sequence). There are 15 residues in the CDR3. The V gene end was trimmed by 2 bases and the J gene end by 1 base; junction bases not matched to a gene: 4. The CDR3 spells CASSYEGAGNTEAFF. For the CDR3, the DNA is TGTGCCAGCAGTTACGAGGGGGCGGGGAACACTGAAGCTTTCTTT.

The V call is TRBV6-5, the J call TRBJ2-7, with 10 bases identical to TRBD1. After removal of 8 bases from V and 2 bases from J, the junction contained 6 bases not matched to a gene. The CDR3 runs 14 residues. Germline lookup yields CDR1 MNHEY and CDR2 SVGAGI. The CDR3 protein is CASARDRGPYEQYF. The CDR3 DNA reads TGTGCCAGCGCCCGGGACAGGGGTCCCTACGAGCAGTACTTC.

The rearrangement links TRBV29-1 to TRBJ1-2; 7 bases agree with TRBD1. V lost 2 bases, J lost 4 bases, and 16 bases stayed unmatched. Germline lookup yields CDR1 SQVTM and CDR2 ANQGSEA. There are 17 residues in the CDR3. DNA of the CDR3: TGCAGCGTTGAACTTGTAGGGGGCGCCGATTCGGCCTATGGCTACACCTTC. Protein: CSVELVGGADSAYGYTF.

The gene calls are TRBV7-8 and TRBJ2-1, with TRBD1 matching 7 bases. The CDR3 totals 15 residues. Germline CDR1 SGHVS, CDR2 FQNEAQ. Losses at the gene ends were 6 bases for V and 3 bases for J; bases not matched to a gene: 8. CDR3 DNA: TGTGCCAGCAGTATTGACAGGGTAAACTACAATGAGCAGTTCTTC. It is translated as CASSIDRVNYNEQFF.

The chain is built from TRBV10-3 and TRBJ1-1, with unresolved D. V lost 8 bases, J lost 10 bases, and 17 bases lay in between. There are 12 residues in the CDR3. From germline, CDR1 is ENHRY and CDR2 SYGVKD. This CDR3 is CAIGRGELIAFF. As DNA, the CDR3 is TGTGCCATCGGCCGGGGAGAGTTGATAGCTTTCTTT.

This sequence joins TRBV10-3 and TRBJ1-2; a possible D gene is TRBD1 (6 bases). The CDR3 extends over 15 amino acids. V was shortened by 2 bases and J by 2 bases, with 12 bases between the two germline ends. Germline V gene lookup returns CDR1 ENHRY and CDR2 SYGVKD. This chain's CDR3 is CAISERPTGNYGYTF. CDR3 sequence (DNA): TGTGCCATCAGTGAGAGACCAACAGGGAACTATGGCTACACCTTC.

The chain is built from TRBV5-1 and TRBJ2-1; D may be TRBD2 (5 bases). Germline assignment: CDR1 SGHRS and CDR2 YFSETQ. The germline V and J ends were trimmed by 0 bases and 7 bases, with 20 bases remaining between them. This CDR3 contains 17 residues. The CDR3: CASSLDSGGLRGNEQFF. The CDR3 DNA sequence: TGCGCCAGCAGCTTGGACTCGGGTGGGCTTAGAGGGAATGAGCAGTTCTTC.

Written as DNA, the CDR3 is TGTGCCAGCAGCCCAGGACAGTTCGGGCAGTTCTTC. This translates into CASSPGQFGQFF. This chain connects TRBV5-6 to TRBJ2-1; D is perhaps TRBD1 (6 bases). Germline loops: CDR1 SGHDT, CDR2 YYEEEE. This CDR3 has 12 residues. The V end lost 4 bases, the J end lost 12 bases, and 14 bases lay between the germline ends.

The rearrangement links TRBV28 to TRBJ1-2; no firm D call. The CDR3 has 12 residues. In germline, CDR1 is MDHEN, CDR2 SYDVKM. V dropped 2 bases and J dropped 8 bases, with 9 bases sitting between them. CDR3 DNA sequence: TGTGCCAGCAGTTTAAGAGGGAACGGCTACACCTTC. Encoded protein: CASSLRGNGYTF.

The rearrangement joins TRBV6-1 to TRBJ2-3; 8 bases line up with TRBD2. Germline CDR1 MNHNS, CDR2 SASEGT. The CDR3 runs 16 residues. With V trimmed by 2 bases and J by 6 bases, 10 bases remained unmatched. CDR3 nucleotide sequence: TGTGCCAGCAGTGAACTAGCGGGTTCTACGCGGGATACGCAGTATTTT. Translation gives CASSELAGSTRDTQYF.

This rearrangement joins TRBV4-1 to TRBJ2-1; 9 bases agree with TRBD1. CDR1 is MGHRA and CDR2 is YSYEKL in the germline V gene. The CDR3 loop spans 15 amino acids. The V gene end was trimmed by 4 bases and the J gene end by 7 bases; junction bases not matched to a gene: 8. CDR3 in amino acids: CASSLGGQGRNEQFF. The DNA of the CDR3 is TGCGCCAGCAGCCTTGGGGGACAGGGTAGGAATGAGCAGTTCTTC.

The CDR3 spells CASSFHGDYEQYF. The CDR3 DNA reads TGTGCCAGCAGTTTCCACGGAGACTACGAGCAGTACTTC. The chain employs TRBV12-3 or TRBV12-4 and TRBJ2-7; D is unclear. The V end lost 3 bases, the J end lost 3 bases, and 9 bases lay between the germline ends. The CDR3 totals 13 residues.

This CDR3 reads CASSLSDPLTQYF. In nucleotides, the CDR3 is TGTGCCAGCAGCTTGTCAGACCCTTTAACGCAGTATTTT. The chain recombines TRBV5-5 with TRBJ2-3; D gene uncertain. V lost 1 base and J 9 bases, leaving 12 bases between the germline ends. Germline-derived CDR1 and CDR2 are SGHKS and YYEKEE (reference sequence). The CDR3 contains 13 residues.

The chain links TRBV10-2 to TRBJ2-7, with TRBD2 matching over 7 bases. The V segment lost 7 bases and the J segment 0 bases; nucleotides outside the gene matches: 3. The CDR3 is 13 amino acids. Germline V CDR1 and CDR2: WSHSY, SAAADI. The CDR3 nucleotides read TGCGCCAGCACGGGACTAAGCTCCTACGAGCAGTACTTC. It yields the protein CASTGLSSYEQYF.

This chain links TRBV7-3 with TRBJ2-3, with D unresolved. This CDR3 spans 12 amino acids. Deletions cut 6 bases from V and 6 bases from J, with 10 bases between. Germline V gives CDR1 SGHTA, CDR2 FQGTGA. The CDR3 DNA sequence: TGTGCCAGCAGTCTAGGGTGGGATACGCAGTATTTT. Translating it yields CASSLGWDTQYF.

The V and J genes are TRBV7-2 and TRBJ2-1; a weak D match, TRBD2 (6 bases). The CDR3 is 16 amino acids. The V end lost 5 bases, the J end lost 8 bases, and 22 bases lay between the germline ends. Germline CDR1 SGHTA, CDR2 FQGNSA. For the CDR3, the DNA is TGTGCCAGCAGCCCCCCTGGGTTGGGAGGAGCCTATGAGCAGTTCTTC. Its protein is CASSPPGLGGAYEQFF.

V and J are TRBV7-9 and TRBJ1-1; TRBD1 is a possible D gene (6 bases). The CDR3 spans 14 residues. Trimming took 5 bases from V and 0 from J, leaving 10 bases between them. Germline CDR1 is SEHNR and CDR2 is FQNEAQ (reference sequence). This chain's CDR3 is CASSLGQLNTEAFF. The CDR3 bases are TGTGCCAGCAGCCTAGGACAGTTGAACACTGAAGCTTTCTTT. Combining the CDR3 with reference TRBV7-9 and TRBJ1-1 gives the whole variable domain DTGVSQNPRHKITKRGQNVTFRCDPISEHNRLYWYRQTLGQGPEFLTYFQNEAQLEKSRLLSDRFSAERPKGSFSTLEIQRTEQGDSAMYLCASSLGQLNTEAFFGQGTRLTVV.

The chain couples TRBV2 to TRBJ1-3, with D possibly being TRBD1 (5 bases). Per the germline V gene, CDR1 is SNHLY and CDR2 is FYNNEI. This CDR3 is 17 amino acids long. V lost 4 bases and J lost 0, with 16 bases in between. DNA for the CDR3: TGTGCCAGCAGTGCGTCGTTGGGACGGATCTCTGGAAACACCATATATTTT. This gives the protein CASSASLGRISGNTIYF.

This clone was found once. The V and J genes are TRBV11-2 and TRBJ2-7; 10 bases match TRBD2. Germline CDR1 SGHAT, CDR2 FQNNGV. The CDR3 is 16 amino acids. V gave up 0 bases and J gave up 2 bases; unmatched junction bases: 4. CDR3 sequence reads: CASSLDRLAGTYEQYF. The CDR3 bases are TGTGCCAGCAGCTTAGATCGACTAGCGGGTACCTACGAGCAGTACTTC. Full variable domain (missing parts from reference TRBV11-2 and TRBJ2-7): EAGVAQSPRYKIIEKRQSVAFWCNPISGHATLYWYQQILGQGPKLLIQFQNNGVVDDSQLPKDRFSAERLKGVDSTLKIQPAKLEDSAVYLCASSLDRLAGTYEQYFGPGTRLTVT.

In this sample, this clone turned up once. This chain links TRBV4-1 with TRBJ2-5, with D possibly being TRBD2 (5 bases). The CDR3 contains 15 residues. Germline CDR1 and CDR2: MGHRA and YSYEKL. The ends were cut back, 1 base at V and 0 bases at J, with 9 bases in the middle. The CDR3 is CASSQVGLHQETQYF. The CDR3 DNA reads TGCGCCAGCAGCCAAGTCGGACTGCACCAAGAGACCCAGTACTTC.

The CDR3 protein is CASSPGQGATDTQYF. DNA for the CDR3: TGTGCCAGCAGCCCTGGACAGGGGGCCACAGATACGCAGTATTTT. This chain joins TRBV9 and TRBJ2-3, with 11 bases fitting TRBD1. CDR3 length: 15 residues. Germline values: CDR1 SGDLS, CDR2 YYNGEE. Unmatched junction bases numbered 3, after V lost 4 bases and J lost 2 bases.

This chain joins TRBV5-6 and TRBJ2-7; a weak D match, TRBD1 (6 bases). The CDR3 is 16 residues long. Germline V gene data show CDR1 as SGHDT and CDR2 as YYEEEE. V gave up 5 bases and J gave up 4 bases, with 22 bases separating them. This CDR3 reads CASSLVSGTRSYEQYF. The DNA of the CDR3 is TGTGCCAGCAGTCTGGTCTCCGGGACAAGATCTTACGAGCAGTACTTC.